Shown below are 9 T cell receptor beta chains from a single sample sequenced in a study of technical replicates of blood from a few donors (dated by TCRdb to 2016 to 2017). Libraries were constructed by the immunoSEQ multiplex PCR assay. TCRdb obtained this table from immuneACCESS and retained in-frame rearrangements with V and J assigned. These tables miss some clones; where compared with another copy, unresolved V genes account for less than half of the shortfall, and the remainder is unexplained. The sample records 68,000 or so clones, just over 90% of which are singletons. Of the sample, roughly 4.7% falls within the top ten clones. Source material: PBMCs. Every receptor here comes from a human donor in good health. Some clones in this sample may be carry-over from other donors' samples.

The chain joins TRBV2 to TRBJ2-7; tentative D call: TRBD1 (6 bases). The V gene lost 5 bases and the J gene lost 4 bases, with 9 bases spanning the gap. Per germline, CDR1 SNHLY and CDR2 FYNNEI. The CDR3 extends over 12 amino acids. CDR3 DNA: TGTGCCAGCAGTCCAGGGGTTTACGAGCAGTACTTC. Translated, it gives CASSPGVYEQYF.

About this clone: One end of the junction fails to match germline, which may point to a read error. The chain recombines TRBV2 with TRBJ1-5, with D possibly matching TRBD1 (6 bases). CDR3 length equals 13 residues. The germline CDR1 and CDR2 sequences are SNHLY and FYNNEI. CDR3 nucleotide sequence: TGTGCCAGCAGAGCACAGGGAAATCTGCCCCAGCATTTT. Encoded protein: CASRAQGNLPQHF.

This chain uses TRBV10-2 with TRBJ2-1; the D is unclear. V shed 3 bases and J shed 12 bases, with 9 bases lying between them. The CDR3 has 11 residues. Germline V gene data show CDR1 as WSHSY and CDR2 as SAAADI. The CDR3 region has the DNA TGCGCCAGCAGTGACCCGGCGGTGCAGTTCTTC. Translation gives CASSDPAVQFF.

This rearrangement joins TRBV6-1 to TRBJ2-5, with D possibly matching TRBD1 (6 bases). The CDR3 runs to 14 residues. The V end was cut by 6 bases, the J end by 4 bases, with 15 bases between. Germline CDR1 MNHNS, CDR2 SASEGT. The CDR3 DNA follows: TGTGCCAGCAGATGGACAGCCCAAGCAGAGACCCAGTACTTC. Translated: CASRWTAQAETQYF.

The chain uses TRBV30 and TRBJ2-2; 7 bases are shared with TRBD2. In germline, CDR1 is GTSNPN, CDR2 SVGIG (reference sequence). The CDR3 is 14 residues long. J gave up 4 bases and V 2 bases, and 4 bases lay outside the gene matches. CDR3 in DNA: TGTGCCTGGAGTCGGGAGCGGGGCACCGGGGAGCTGTTTTTT. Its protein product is CAWSRERGTGELFF.

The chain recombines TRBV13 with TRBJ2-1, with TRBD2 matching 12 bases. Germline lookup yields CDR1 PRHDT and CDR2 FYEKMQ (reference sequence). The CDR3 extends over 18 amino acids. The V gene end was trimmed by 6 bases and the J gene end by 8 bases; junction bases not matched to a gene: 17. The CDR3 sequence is CASSRLEGSSGGAYEQFF. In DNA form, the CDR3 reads TGTGCCAGCAGTCGTTTAGAGGGCTCTAGCGGGGGGGCCTATGAGCAGTTCTTC.

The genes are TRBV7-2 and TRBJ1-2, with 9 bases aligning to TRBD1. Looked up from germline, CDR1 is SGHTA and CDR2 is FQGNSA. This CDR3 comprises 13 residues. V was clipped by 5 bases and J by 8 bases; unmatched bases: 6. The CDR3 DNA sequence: TGTGCCAGCAGCCCGGACAGGGGATACGGCTACACCTTC. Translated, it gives CASSPDRGYGYTF.

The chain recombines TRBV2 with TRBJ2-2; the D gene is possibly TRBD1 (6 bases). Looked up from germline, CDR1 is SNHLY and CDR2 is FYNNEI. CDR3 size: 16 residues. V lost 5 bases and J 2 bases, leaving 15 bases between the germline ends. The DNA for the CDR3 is TGTGCCAGCAGTTGGGCAGGGGTCCAAAACACCGGGGAGCTGTTTTTT. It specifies CASSWAGVQNTGELFF.

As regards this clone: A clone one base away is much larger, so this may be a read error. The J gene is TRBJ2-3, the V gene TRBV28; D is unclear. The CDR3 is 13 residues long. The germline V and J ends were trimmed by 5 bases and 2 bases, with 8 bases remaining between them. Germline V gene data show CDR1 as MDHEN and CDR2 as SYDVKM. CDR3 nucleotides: TGTGCCAGCAGTGACTCAGTCACAGATACGCAGTATTTT. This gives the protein CASSDSVTDTQYF.